A single sample is the source of the 8 T cell receptor beta chains below, sequenced in a study of blood T cell repertoires in COVID-19. Sequenced by immunoSEQ multiplex PCR; TCRdb stores in-frame clones only, minus some. The sample lists tens of thousands of clones; under 90% were seen once. Sequenced input: peripheral blood. All receptors derive from a woman of 80 years or more with active or convalescent COVID-19.

The chain has TRBV10-2 and TRBJ1-6; the D is unclear. This CDR3 spans 14 amino acids. Germline CDR1 reads WSHSY; CDR2 reads SAAADI. Trimming took off 3 bases at V and 9 bases at J, with 12 bases between the two ends. Here the CDR3 DNA reads TGCGCCAGCAGTGACGGCAGGTCCTTTTCACCCCTCCACTTT. This translates into CASSDGRSFSPLHF.

The chain links TRBV4-3 to TRBJ1-5; D is unclear. Trimming removed 0 bases from V and 7 bases from J, with 16 bases in between. Looked up from germline, CDR1 is LGHNA and CDR2 is YSLEER. This CDR3 spans 16 amino acids. DNA of the CDR3: TGCGCCAGCAGCCAAGATCTCGTTCAGATGGGCCAGCCCCAGCATTTT. Protein: CASSQDLVQMGQPQHF.

J is TRBJ2-3 and V is TRBV7-2; D is undetermined. Trimming took 4 bases from V and 2 from J, leaving 7 bases between them. CDR1 is SGHTA, CDR2 FQGNSA, per germline. The CDR3 extends over 13 amino acids. The CDR3 bases are TGTGCCAGCAGCTCCTCCTACACAGATACGCAGTATTTT. It encodes CASSSSYTDTQYF.

The CDR3 DNA reads as TGTGCCAGCAGCTTCAGGCGGGGGGCCCACAATGAGCAGTTCTTC. Translating it yields CASSFRRGAHNEQFF. The chain recombines TRBV11-2 with TRBJ2-1; TRBD2 agrees at 8 bases. The V segment lost 3 bases and the J segment 5 bases; nucleotides outside the gene matches: 6. The CDR3 is made up of 15 amino acids. In germline, CDR1 is SGHAT, CDR2 FQNNGV.

The chain joins TRBV6-5 to TRBJ1-5; TRBD1 aligns across 7 bases. Germline values: CDR1 MNHEY, CDR2 SVGAGI. The V gene end was trimmed by 0 bases and the J gene end by 1 base; junction bases not matched to a gene: 0. This CDR3 has 15 residues. CDR3 in DNA: TGTGCCAGCAGTTACTCAGGGGGCAGCAATCAGCCCCAGCATTTT. Its translation is CASSYSGGSNQPQHF.

The rearrangement links TRBV10-3 to TRBJ1-1; unclear D gene. The V gene lost 7 bases and the J gene lost 1 base, with 10 bases spanning the gap. The CDR3 is 13 residues long. The V gene's germline CDR1 is ENHRY and CDR2 SYGVKD. Here the CDR3 reads CAITPEGNTEAFF. The DNA for the CDR3 is TGTGCCATCACTCCAGAGGGGAACACTGAAGCTTTCTTT.

The chain employs TRBV6-5 and TRBJ1-1, with TRBD1 matching over 9 bases. The CDR3 consists of 15 residues. From germline, CDR1 is MNHEY and CDR2 SVGAGI. The ends lost 4 bases at V and 6 bases at J; junction bases unmatched: 9. This CDR3 is CASSSQRQGEAEAFF. The CDR3 coding sequence is TGTGCCAGCAGTTCGCAGAGACAGGGGGAAGCTGAAGCTTTCTTT.

CDR3 DNA: TGTGCCAGCAGCGTAGGAACGGTTTCCTACGAGCAGTACTTC. As protein: CASSVGTVSYEQYF. This chain uses TRBV9 with TRBJ2-7; unclear D gene. Trimming stripped 0 bases from V and 1 base from J, with 8 bases between. Looked up from germline, CDR1 is SGDLS and CDR2 is YYNGEE. The CDR3 runs to 14 residues.